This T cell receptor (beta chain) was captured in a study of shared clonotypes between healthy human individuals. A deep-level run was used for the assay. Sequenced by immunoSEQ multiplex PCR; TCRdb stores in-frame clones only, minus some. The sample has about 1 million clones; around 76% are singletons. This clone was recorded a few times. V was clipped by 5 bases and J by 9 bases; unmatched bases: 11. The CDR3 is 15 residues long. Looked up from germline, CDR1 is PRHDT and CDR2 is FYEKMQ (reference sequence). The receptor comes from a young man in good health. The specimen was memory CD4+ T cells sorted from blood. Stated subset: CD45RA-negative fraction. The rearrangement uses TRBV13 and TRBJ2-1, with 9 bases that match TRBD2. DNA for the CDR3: TGTGCCAGCAGCGCAAATAGCGGGAGTTCGGTTGAGCAGTTCTTC. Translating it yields CASSANSGSSVEQFF.